These T cell receptor beta chains were read from a single sample in a study of blood T cell repertoires in COVID-19. The method was immunoSEQ multiplex PCR; TCRdb's version includes in-frame clones alone and lacks a portion of them. Of approximately 90,000 clones in the sample, approximately 83% were seen once. Sequenced input: peripheral blood. These TCRs come from a woman aged 80 or older with active or convalescent COVID-19. CDR3s include the opening cysteine and the closing phenylalanine or tryptophan. D genes are given only for firm matches. The size of a clone is reported for some rows only, either as once, few or many, or as a class for expanded clones.

j_call,clone_size,cdr3_length,d_call,v_call,cdr3_aa,cdr3_nt
TRBJ2-7,.,11,.,TRBV30,CASSSTYEQYF,TGTGCCTCTAGTTCTACCTACGAGCAGTACTTC
TRBJ2-5,.,16,.,TRBV10-3,CAISEGNSRGQETQYF,TGTGCCATCAGTGAGGGGAATTCCAGGGGACAAGAGACCCAGTACTTC
TRBJ2-1,.,16,.,TRBV3-1/TRBV3-2,CASSQGRGVWGNEQFF,TGTGCCAGCAGCCAGGGGAGGGGGGTCTGGGGCAATGAGCAGTTCTTC
TRBJ1-1,.,15,TRBD1,TRBV10-3,CAISEGDRSYTEAFF,TGTGCCATCAGTGAAGGGGACAGAAGCTATACTGAAGCTTTCTTT
TRBJ2-5,.,16,TRBD2,TRBV4-3,CASSQDRPSGQETQYF,TGCGCCAGCAGCCAAGATCGACCTAGCGGACAAGAGACCCAGTACTTC
TRBJ1-2,.,14,.,TRBV20-1,CSASVGGVLYGYTF,TGCAGTGCTAGTGTCGGCGGGGTCCTCTATGGCTACACCTTC
TRBJ2-5,.,17,TRBD1,TRBV10-3,CAISDPDRGQLQETQYF,TGTGCCATCAGTGACCCGGACAGGGGCCAATTACAAGAGACCCAGTACTTC
TRBJ2-1,.,16,TRBD2,TRBV7-2,CASTPASGGQNNEQFF,TGTGCCAGCACCCCAGCTAGCGGGGGGCAAAACAATGAGCAGTTCTTC
TRBJ1-2,.,17,TRBD1,TRBV7-8,CASSAGGTGYEFYGYTF,TGTGCCAGCAGCGCTGGCGGGACAGGGTACGAATTCTATGGCTACACCTTC
TRBJ2-6,.,16,TRBD1,TRBV20-1,CSASEGGVSGANVLTF,TGCAGTGCTAGTGAAGGGGGCGTTTCTGGGGCCAACGTCCTGACTTTC
TRBJ1-2,once,14,.,TRBV5-5,CASSLAAGAYGYTF,TGTGCCAGCAGCTTGGCCGCAGGGGCCTATGGCTACACCTTC
TRBJ1-3,.,14,TRBD1,TRBV7-9,CASKRTGYGNTIYF,TGTGCCAGCAAACGGACAGGGTACGGAAACACCATATATTTT
TRBJ1-1,once,12,.,TRBV7-9,CASSPLMGGAFF,TGTGCCAGCAGCCCGTTAATGGGAGGGGCTTTCTTT
TRBJ2-2,.,12,.,TRBV9,CASSLHTGELFF,TGTGCCAGCAGCCTTCACACCGGGGAGCTGTTTTTT
TRBJ2-1,.,18,TRBD2,TRBV6-2/TRBV6-3,CASSPEAGPSLSYNEQFF,TGTGCCAGCAGCCCTGAAGCGGGGCCGTCCCTCTCCTACAATGAGCAGTTCTTC
TRBJ1-4,.,15,.,TRBV25-1,CASSDYSFTNEKLFF,TGTGCCAGCAGTGACTACAGCTTTACTAATGAAAAACTGTTTTTT
TRBJ1-5,.,14,.,TRBV7-2,CASSSRMANQPQHF,TGTGCCAGCAGCTCGCGGATGGCCAATCAGCCCCAGCATTTT
TRBJ2-1,once,16,.,TRBV5-4,CASRWGLGDIYNEQFF,TGTGCCAGCAGGTGGGGTTTAGGGGACATTTACAATGAGCAGTTCTTC
TRBJ1-4,.,13,.,TRBV29-1,CSGRGSTNEKLFF,TGCAGCGGGAGGGGTTCCACTAATGAAAAACTGTTTTTT
TRBJ2-5,.,16,TRBD2,TRBV15,CATSRHRGGRAETQYF,TGTGCCACCAGCAGACACCGGGGGGGCCGGGCGGAGACCCAGTACTTC
TRBJ2-5,.,16,TRBD2,TRBV18,CASSRLAGGSEETQYF,TGTGCCAGCTCAAGACTAGCGGGAGGTTCTGAAGAGACCCAGTACTTC
TRBJ2-7,.,14,.,TRBV2,CASRIGLSGYEQYF,TGTGCCAGCAGGATTGGTTTGTCGGGATACGAGCAGTACTTC
TRBJ1-2,.,13,.,TRBV19,CASSNDRNYGYTF,TGTGCCAGTAGTAACGACAGGAACTATGGCTACACCTTC
TRBJ2-2,.,14,.,TRBV11-2,CASSPSRVAGELFF,TGTGCCAGCAGCCCCAGCCGGGTGGCCGGGGAGCTGTTTTTT
TRBJ1-1,.,15,.,TRBV7-8,CASSPLRFERTEAFF,TGTGCCAGCAGCCCCCTCCGGTTTGAGAGGACTGAAGCTTTCTTT
TRBJ1-1,once,13,.,TRBV9,CASSVGGYTEAFF,TGTGCCAGCAGCGTAGGCGGGTACACTGAAGCTTTCTTT
TRBJ2-3,.,15,.,TRBV6-5,CASRYDGRGTDTQYF,TGTGCCAGCAGATACGACGGCCGGGGGACAGATACGCAGTATTTT
TRBJ1-4,.,17,TRBD1,TRBV6-6,CASSRDRVGATNEKLFF,TGTGCCAGCAGTCGGGACAGGGTGGGGGCAACTAATGAAAAACTGTTTTTT
TRBJ2-7,.,18,TRBD2,TRBV15,CATSPLLAGVGPSYEQYF,TGTGCCACCAGCCCCTTACTAGCGGGAGTGGGCCCTAGCTACGAGCAGTACTTC
TRBJ2-2,.,17,TRBD2,TRBV2,CASRGLAGGLGTGELFF,TGTGCCAGCAGGGGACTAGCGGGAGGGCTGGGCACCGGGGAGCTGTTTTTT
TRBJ1-2,.,15,.,TRBV4-3,CASSQENSRQYGYTF,TGCGCCAGCAGCCAAGAAAACAGCAGGCAGTATGGCTACACCTTC
TRBJ2-1,.,15,.,TRBV5-4,CASSRGAISYNEQFF,TGTGCCAGCAGCCGCGGGGCTATCTCCTACAATGAGCAGTTCTTC
TRBJ1-1,.,15,TRBD1,TRBV15,CATSREHRGNTEAFF,TGTGCCACCAGCAGAGAACACAGGGGGAACACTGAAGCTTTCTTT
TRBJ1-1,.,15,.,TRBV3-1/TRBV3-2,CASSHGQGWNTEAFF,TGTGCCAGCAGCCACGGTCAGGGGTGGAACACTGAAGCTTTCTTT
TRBJ1-6,.,16,.,TRBV9,CASSVDGSSYNSPLHF,TGTGCCAGCAGCGTAGACGGGAGCTCCTATAATTCACCCCTCCACTTT
TRBJ2-7,.,14,.,TRBV18,CASSPGATTYEQYF,TGTGCCAGCTCACCAGGGGCGACGACCTACGAGCAGTACTTC
TRBJ1-2,.,14,.,TRBV7-9,CASSQVAINYGYTF,TGTGCCAGCAGCCAAGTCGCGATAAACTATGGCTACACCTTC